This section outlines one TCR beta chain sequence together with its context. The germline CDR1 and CDR2 sequences are LGHDT and YNNKEL (reference sequence). Germline trimming cut 4 bases from V and 7 bases from J; bases unmatched to any gene: 5. The CDR3 is made up of 16 amino acids. The data belong to a study of blood T cell repertoires in COVID-19. Overall study context: Sites in the United States, Italy and Spain provided acute and convalescent COVID-19 samples. Nucleic acid was either cDNA or gDNA, and it came from T cells, B-cell-depleted T cells, or PBMCs.

Source study methods: Reference gene primer amplification in the assay estimated nucleated cell counts. Data came from immunoSEQ multiplex PCR; TCRdb stores just in-frame clones and leaves some out. That table furnishes V, J and clone size, whereas the DNA furnished D and trimming. The table records about 190,000 clones, 88% of them present only once. The rearrangement links TRBV3-1 (or the pseudogene TRBV3-2) to TRBJ2-1; 15 bases are a match to TRBD2. The sample comprised peripheral blood. This receptor was obtained from a human donor in a cohort sampled during active COVID-19. This CDR3 reads CASSPGLAGGSNEQFF. The CDR3 DNA reads TGTGCCAGCAGCCCGGGACTAGCGGGAGGATCGAATGAGCAGTTCTTC.